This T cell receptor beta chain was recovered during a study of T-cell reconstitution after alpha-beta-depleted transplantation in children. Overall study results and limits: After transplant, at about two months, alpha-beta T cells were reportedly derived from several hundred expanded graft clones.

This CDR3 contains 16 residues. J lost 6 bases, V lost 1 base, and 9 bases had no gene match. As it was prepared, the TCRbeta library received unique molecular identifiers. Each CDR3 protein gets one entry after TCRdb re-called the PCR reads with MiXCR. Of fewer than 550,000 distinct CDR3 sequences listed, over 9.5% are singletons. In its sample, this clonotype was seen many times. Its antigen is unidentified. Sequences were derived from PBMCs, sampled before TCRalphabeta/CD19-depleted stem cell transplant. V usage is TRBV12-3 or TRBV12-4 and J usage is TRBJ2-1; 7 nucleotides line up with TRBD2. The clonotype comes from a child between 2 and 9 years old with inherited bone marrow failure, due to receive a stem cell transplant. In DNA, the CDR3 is TGTGCCAGCAGTTTAGAGGGGACTATTCCTAGCAATGAGCAGTTCTTC. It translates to CASSLEGTIPSNEQFF.